The clone carrying this TCR beta chain appeared many times. These data belong to a study of blood T cell repertoires in COVID-19. The overall study: The origin of the acute and convalescent COVID-19 samples was the United States, Italy and Spain. Nucleic acid was either cDNA or gDNA, and it came from T cells, B-cell-depleted T cells, or PBMCs.

The CDR3 length is 15 residues. Germline assignment: CDR1 SGHKS and CDR2 YYEKEE (reference sequence). V shed 4 bases, J shed 3 bases, and the junction held 9 bases outside the gene matches. Assay used: immunoSEQ multiplex PCR; TCRdb lists only in-frame clones, some missing. The repertoire consists of about 230,000 clones, with roughly 85% occurring once and the leading ten covering 4.5% to 5.5%. Sequenced input: peripheral blood. The sequence derives from a man in his fifties or sixties with COVID-19, enrolled during active disease. The V gene is TRBV5-5, the J gene TRBJ1-2; 7 nucleotides match TRBD1. CDR3 in amino acids: CASSPRGQGDYGYTF. For the CDR3, the DNA is TGTGCCAGCAGCCCAAGGGGGCAGGGCGACTATGGCTACACCTTC. The variable domain in full, with the rest retrieved from reference TRBV5-5 and TRBJ1-2, is DAGVTQSPTHLIKTRGQQVTLRCSPISGHKSVSWYQQVLGQGPQFIFQYYEKEERGRGNFPDRFSARQFPNYSSELNVNALLLGDSALYLCASSPRGQGDYGYTFGSGTRLTVV.